The 16 T cell receptor beta chains below come from one sample, sequenced in a study of T cells expressing NK-cell markers. TCRdb re-analyzed the 5' RACE reads; it lists each CDR3 protein once, without DNA. The specimen's table records about 150,000 distinct CDR3 sequences. The source material was blood T cells: a sorted CD56 or NKG2C T cell subset, CD4+ or CD8+ T cells, or bulk PBMC T cells (not recorded which). Every receptor here comes from a woman aged 45-60 years in good health.

The chain combines TRBV6-6 with TRBJ1-1; TCRdb designates TRBD1, a call that cannot be tested without DNA. The CDR3 sequence is 14 residues long. Germline V gene data show CDR1 as MNHNY and CDR2 as SVGAGI (reference sequence). The CDR3 is CASSYGAGSTEAFF.

The chain uses TRBV24-1 and TRBJ2-1; TCRdb's D gene call, TRBD2, goes unchecked for lack of DNA. This CDR3 has 19 residues. Germline loops: CDR1 KGHDR, CDR2 SFDVKD. CDR3: CATSDRSLAGGPLVNEQFF.

The rearrangement joins TRBV5-4 to TRBJ2-7; checking the TCRdb D call of TRBD2 is not possible without DNA. Germline V CDR1 and CDR2: SGHNT, YYREEE (reference sequence). This CDR3 is 15 amino acids long. The CDR3 is CASSLVSGPAYEQYF.

The gene calls are TRBV12-5 and TRBJ2-1. This CDR3 spans 15 amino acids. Germline CDR1 and CDR2: LGHNT and FRNRAP. CDR3 amino acids: CASKEWVSSYNEQFF.

The chain is built from TRBV10-3 and TRBJ2-7; the TRBD1 assignment by TCRdb is unverifiable without DNA. This CDR3 is built from 14 residues. The germline gives CDR1 ENHRY, CDR2 SYGVKD. CDR3 in amino acids: CAISESGGVHEQYF.

This CDR3 reads CSATSVSGANVLTF. The chain joins TRBV20-1 to TRBJ2-6. Germline V gene data show CDR1 as DFQATT and CDR2 as SNEGSKA (reference sequence). The CDR3 contains 14 residues.

The chain recombines TRBV27 with TRBJ2-7; the D call of TRBD1 rests on TCRdb alone, since no DNA is present to check it. Germline CDR1 and CDR2: MNHEY and SMNVEV (reference sequence). CDR3 length equals 13 residues. The CDR3 loop is CASSLDRGYEQYF.

J is TRBJ2-1 and V is TRBV2; without DNA, the TCRdb call of TRBD2 cannot be checked. The length of the CDR3 is 15 residues. Germline loops: CDR1 SNHLY, CDR2 FYNNEI. This CDR3 is CASRGDSLYDNEQFF.

V gene TRBV7-9 combines with J gene TRBJ1-1. The CDR3 covers 14 residues. From germline, CDR1 is SEHNR and CDR2 FQNEAQ (reference sequence). CDR3 amino acids: CASGSPMGNTEAFF.

The gene calls are TRBV6-2 or TRBV6-3 and TRBJ2-7; TCRdb selects TRBD2, and the lack of DNA leaves this call unchecked. The CDR3 extends over 13 amino acids. The germline V gene has CDR1 MNHEY and CDR2 SVGEGT. The CDR3 reads CASSFGSGGEQYF.

This chain joins TRBV29-1 and TRBJ1-2; TCRdb proposes TRBD1, but this gene call is untestable without DNA. Looked up from germline, CDR1 is SQVTM and CDR2 is ANQGSEA. This CDR3 is 15 amino acids long. The CDR3 region is CSVEYESDKNYGYTF. Combining the CDR3 with reference TRBV29-1 and TRBJ1-2 gives the whole variable domain SAVISQKPSRDICQRGTSLTIQCQVDSQVTMMFWYRQQPGQSLTLIATANQGSEATYESGFVIDKFPISRPNLTFSTLTVSNMSPEDSSIYLCSVEYESDKNYGYTFGSGTRLTVV.

This chain links TRBV29-1 with TRBJ2-1. The CDR3 covers 13 residues. Germline CDR1 and CDR2: SQVTM and ANQGSEA. The CDR3 protein is CSGDTMGGNEQFF.

The gene calls are TRBV14 and TRBJ1-4; TCRdb's assignment of TRBD1 cannot be checked, as there is no DNA. Looked up from germline, CDR1 is SGHDN and CDR2 is FVKESK. The CDR3 runs 15 residues. The CDR3: CASSPLHRDNEKLFF.

V gene TRBV6-2 or TRBV6-3 combines with J gene TRBJ2-4; the TCRdb D gene call, TRBD2, has no DNA to confirm it. Germline values: CDR1 MNHEY, CDR2 SVGEGT. The length of the CDR3 is 15 residues. The CDR3 sequence is CASNEADLAKNIQYF.

The chain uses TRBV12-3 or TRBV12-4 and TRBJ2-1; without DNA, the TCRdb call of TRBD2 cannot be checked. This CDR3 contains 14 residues. The CDR3 reads CASTLGLADNEQFF.

The chain combines TRBV11-2 with TRBJ1-2; absent DNA, TCRdb's TRBD1 call cannot be checked. This CDR3 contains 13 residues. Germline V gives CDR1 SGHAT, CDR2 FQNNGV. This CDR3 reads CASRPSGNYGYTF.